The sequence of this T cell receptor beta chain was determined in a study of blood T cell repertoires in COVID-19. Study details: Samples taken during acute and convalescent COVID-19 were collected in the United States, Italy and Spain. T cells, B-cell-depleted T cells, or PBMCs supplied cDNA or gDNA.

Germline V gene sequence: CDR1 SGDLS, CDR2 YYNGEE. This CDR3 has 15 amino acids. The V end lost 4 bases, the J end lost 4 bases, and 17 bases lay between the germline ends. Original processing notes: Nucleated cell counts were estimated from reference gene primer amplification. The data were produced by immunoSEQ multiplex PCR, yet TCRdb's version contains in-frame clones alone and is incomplete. The D gene and trimming were derived from the DNA, and the V and J assignments and clone size from that table. The sample shows hundreds of thousands of clones, 87% of them seen only once. The chain is built from TRBV9 and TRBJ1-2, with D tentatively TRBD1 (5 bases). This TCR was sampled from a young man with active or convalescent COVID-19. The sample consisted of peripheral blood. In DNA, the CDR3 is TGTGCCAGCAGCCCGTGGGGGGGGACTTCCTATGGCTACACCTTC. It specifies CASSPWGGTSYGYTF.